Listed below are T cell receptor beta chains from one sample, sequenced in a study of a mutant IDH1 vaccine in newly diagnosed glioma. Generated by immunoSEQ multiplex PCR, the TCRdb table keeps only in-frame clones and is missing some. Of tens of thousands of clones listed, roughly 71% were seen once; the top ten hold roughly 4.7%. For these receptors, no antigen is known. Source: PBMCs, taken from a glioma patient whose treatment included an IDH1 peptide vaccine. Receptors were obtained from a man between 45 and 60 years old with glioma. CDR3s include the opening cysteine and the closing phenylalanine or tryptophan. D genes are given only for firm matches. The size entry is marked missing in some rows and otherwise reads once, few, many or a size class.

J gene | V gene | clone size | D gene | CDR3 protein | CDR3 DNA
TRBJ2-1 | TRBV5-1 | - | - | CASSSPGANNEQFF | TGCGCCAGCAGCTCGCCGGGGGCTAACAATGAGCAGTTCTTC
TRBJ2-7 | TRBV27 | once | TRBD2 | CASSLKLAGLEQYF | TGTGCCAGCAGTTTAAAACTAGCGGGGCTTGAGCAGTACTTC
TRBJ1-1 | TRBV10-3 | - | TRBD1 | CATRQGGNTEAFF | TGTGCCACCAGGCAGGGGGGGAACACTGAAGCTTTCTTT
TRBJ2-7 | TRBV6-4 | - | - | CASNPRVGWMVGEQYF | TGTGCCAGCAACCCGAGGGTCGGTTGGATGGTCGGCGAGCAGTACTTC
TRBJ1-5 | TRBV7-8 | - | - | CASSLRVGNQPQHF | TGTGCCAGCAGCTTGAGGGTTGGGAATCAGCCCCAGCATTTT
TRBJ2-7 | TRBV5-6 | - | TRBD2 | CASGGSGGRYEQYF | TGTGCCAGCGGAGGGAGCGGGGGGCGGTACGAGCAGTACTTC
TRBJ2-7 | TRBV2 | - | TRBD2 | CASRPIPGLAQDEQYF | TGTGCCAGCAGACCGATCCCGGGACTAGCCCAGGACGAGCAGTACTTC
TRBJ1-4 | TRBV10-3 | once | - | CAISEGILETNEKLFF | TGTGCCATCAGTGAGGGGATCCTCGAGACTAATGAAAAACTGTTTTTT
TRBJ2-3 | TRBV4-1 | - | - | CASSRRGSGQTTDTQYF | TGCGCCAGCAGCCGGAGGGGATCGGGACAGACCACAGATACGCAGTATTTT
TRBJ2-2 | TRBV6-1 | - | - | CASSEGNRRASWRTGELFF | TGTGCCAGCAGTGAAGGTAATCGGAGGGCGAGTTGGAGGACCGGGGAGCTGTTTTTT
TRBJ1-1 | TRBV2 | - | - | CASRGREDTEAFF | TGTGCCAGCAGGGGGAGGGAGGACACTGAAGCTTTCTTT
TRBJ1-2 | TRBV10-3 | - | TRBD1 | CAISIVGQGTYGYTF | TGTGCCATCAGTATAGTAGGACAGGGGACCTATGGCTACACCTTC
TRBJ2-7 | TRBV6-1 | - | - | CASSEHRTMLSYEQYF | TGTGCCAGCAGTGAACATCGGACAATGCTCTCCTACGAGCAGTACTTC
TRBJ2-5 | TRBV7-2 | - | TRBD1 | CASSSTGIQETQYF | TGTGCCAGCAGCTCGACAGGGATCCAAGAGACCCAGTACTTC
TRBJ2-2 | TRBV4-1 | - | TRBD2 | CASSLFTSGGSAGELFF | TGCGCCAGCAGCCTCTTTACAAGCGGGGGTTCTGCCGGGGAGCTGTTTTTT
TRBJ1-2 | TRBV7-6 | few | - | CASSLSERRGGYTF | TGTGCCAGCAGCTTAAGCGAACGCCGCGGCGGCTACACCTTC
TRBJ2-7 | TRBV14 | - | - | CASSQDGREQYF | TGTGCCAGCAGCCAAGATGGGAGAGAGCAGTACTTC
TRBJ2-5 | TRBV5-1 | - | - | CASSLRGVISETQYF | TGCGCCAGCAGCTTGAGGGGGGTAATTTCAGAGACCCAGTACTTC
TRBJ2-7 | TRBV7-9 | - | - | CASSLADTYEQYF | TGTGCCAGCAGCTTAGCGGACACCTACGAGCAGTACTTC
TRBJ2-2 | TRBV15 | - | - | CATSRVSSSNTGELFF | TGTGCCACCAGCAGAGTCAGTTCCTCGAACACCGGGGAGCTGTTTTTT
TRBJ2-3 | TRBV2 | - | - | CASSEGVDTQYF | TGTGCCAGCAGTGAAGGGGTGGATACGCAGTATTTT
TRBJ2-3 | TRBV7-2 | - | TRBD2 | CASSSGTSGGGTDTQYF | TGTGCCAGCAGCTCCGGGACTAGCGGGGGGGGCACAGATACGCAGTATTTT
TRBJ2-1 | TRBV19 | - | - | CASSSGTDPGDEQFF | TGTGCCAGTAGTTCCGGGACGGATCCTGGTGATGAGCAGTTCTTC
TRBJ2-7 | TRBV7-9 | - | - | CASSHPRGRESYEQYF | TGTGCCAGCAGCCACCCGCGGGGCAGGGAGAGCTACGAGCAGTACTTC
TRBJ1-6 | TRBV5-1 | - | TRBD1 | CASSGGQGSYNSPLHF | TGCGCCAGCAGCGGAGGACAGGGCTCCTATAATTCACCCCTCCACTTT
TRBJ2-7 | TRBV5-5 | - | - | CASSFPRLAEEQYF | TGTGCCAGCAGCTTCCCGAGGCTGGCTGAGGAGCAGTACTTC
TRBJ1-1 | TRBV5-1 | once | - | CASSGGSWGTEAFF | TGCGCCAGCAGCGGTGGCTCTTGGGGCACTGAAGCTTTCTTT
TRBJ1-1 | TRBV13 | - | - | CASSLVRQENTEAFF | TGTGCCAGCAGCTTAGTACGACAGGAGAACACTGAAGCTTTCTTT
TRBJ1-1 | TRBV6-5 | many | - | CASSYARKDTEAFF | TGTGCCAGCAGTTACGCGCGGAAGGACACTGAAGCTTTCTTT
TRBJ1-6 | TRBV19 | - | - | CASRVRTANSPLHF | TGTGCCAGTAGGGTTCGGACAGCGAATTCACCCCTCCACTTT
TRBJ2-5 | TRBV29-1 | - | - | CSAGPHLAKVEETQYF | TGCAGCGCAGGGCCCCATCTAGCGAAGGTAGAAGAGACCCAGTACTTC
TRBJ1-4 | TRBV7-9 | - | - | CASSLDNEKLFF | TGTGCCAGCAGCTTAGATAATGAAAAACTGTTTTTT
TRBJ2-5 | TRBV7-6 | - | - | CASSLDYQETQYF | TGTGCCAGCAGCCTGGACTACCAAGAGACCCAGTACTTC
TRBJ2-7 | TRBV7-8 | - | - | CASSLSTGRYEQYF | TGTGCCAGCAGCTTATCGACGGGGAGGTACGAGCAGTACTTC
TRBJ1-1 | TRBV5-4 | few | - | CASSLAENEAFF | TGTGCCAGCAGCTTGGCGGAGAATGAAGCTTTCTTT
TRBJ2-7 | TRBV28 | - | - | CASSLPPGANEQYF | TGTGCCAGCAGTTTGCCCCCGGGCGCTAACGAGCAGTACTTC
TRBJ1-1 | TRBV23-1 | - | TRBD1 | CAFWDRGMGEAFF | TGCGCCTTCTGGGACAGGGGAATGGGTGAAGCTTTCTTT
TRBJ1-2 | TRBV7-2 | - | - | CASSLNREFDPNYGYTF | TGTGCCAGCAGCTTAAACAGGGAATTTGACCCGAACTATGGCTACACCTTC
TRBJ1-5 | TRBV9 | - | TRBD1 | CASSVQGDQPQHF | TGTGCCAGCAGCGTACAGGGGGATCAGCCCCAGCATTTT
TRBJ1-5 | TRBV15 | - | - | CATSGDSYQPQHF | TGTGCCACCAGCGGCGACAGCTATCAGCCCCAGCATTTT
TRBJ2-3 | TRBV30 | once | - | CAWRFGGDTQYF | TGTGCCTGGAGGTTTGGAGGGGATACGCAGTATTTT